This TCR beta chain emerged from a study of CD8 T cells in Susac syndrome. The germline V gene encodes CDR1 DFQATT and CDR2 SNEGSKA (reference sequence). The CDR3 has 15 residues. Germline trimming cut 0 bases from V and 0 bases from J; bases unmatched to any gene: 5. RNA, at about 0.5 to 1 ug, was reverse transcribed with random hexamers. One entry per CDR3 protein results from TCRdb running MiXCR on the immunoSEQ multiplex PCR reads. This sample has around 50,000 distinct CDR3 sequences, with about 92% found just once. The sequence was obtained from a human donor in good health. The sequenced material came from CD8+ T cells from PBMCs. The rearrangement links TRBV20-1 to TRBJ2-7; 7 bases match TRBD1. The CDR3 sequence: CSARELRDSSYEQYF. CDR3 nucleotides: TGCAGTGCTAGAGAACTCCGGGACAGCTCCTACGAGCAGTACTTC.